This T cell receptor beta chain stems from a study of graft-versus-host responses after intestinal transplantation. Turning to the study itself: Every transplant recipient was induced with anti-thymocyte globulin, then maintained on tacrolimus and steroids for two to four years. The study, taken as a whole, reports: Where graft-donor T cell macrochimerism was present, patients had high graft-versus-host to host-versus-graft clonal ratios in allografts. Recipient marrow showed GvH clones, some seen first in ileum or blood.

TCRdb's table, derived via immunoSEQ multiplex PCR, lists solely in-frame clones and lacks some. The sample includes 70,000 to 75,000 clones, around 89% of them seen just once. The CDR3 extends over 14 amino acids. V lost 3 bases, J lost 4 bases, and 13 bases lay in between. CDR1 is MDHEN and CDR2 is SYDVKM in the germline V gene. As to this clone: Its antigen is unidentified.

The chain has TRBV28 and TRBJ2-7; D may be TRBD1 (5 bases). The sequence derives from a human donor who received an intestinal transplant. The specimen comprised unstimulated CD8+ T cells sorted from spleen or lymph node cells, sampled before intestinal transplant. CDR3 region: CASSFSWGLYEQYF. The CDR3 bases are TGTGCCAGCAGTTTTTCCTGGGGCTTATACGAGCAGTACTTC.